This T cell receptor (beta chain) was sequenced during a study of regulatory T cells in long-lasting Graves disease. Study-level background: Over 5 years on antithyroid drugs plus positive TSH receptor antibodies marked Graves' disease as persistent.

Time point indicated: persistent/refractory GD, antithyroid drugs over 5 years with positive TRAb. RNA isolated from PBMCs was used to make the TCR library. Diagnosing Graves' disease relied on the American Thyroid Association guidelines. Points from the study as a whole: Clonotypes that were public and shared totalled around 2,700 in persistent patients versus 800 to 1,000 in new patients.

The germline V gene encodes CDR1 MRHNA and CDR2 SNTAGT. There are 14 residues in the CDR3. The V gene lost 5 bases and the J gene lost 5 bases, with 16 bases spanning the gap. Note on this clonotype: Antigen specificity is unknown.

HTBI primers from iRepertoire and Arm-PCR of CDR3 regions yielded the TCR beta libraries. MiXCR, applied by TCRdb to the multiplex PCR reads, yields one record per CDR3 protein. The sample includes roughly 700,000 distinct CDR3 sequences, roughly 30% of them seen just once. The specimen was peripheral blood mononuclear cells (PBMCs), collected when the disease was refractory, from a patient treated with antithyroid drugs. This chain connects TRBV6-4 to TRBJ2-7, with D possibly matching TRBD1 (6 bases). This sequence was found in a female donor with Graves disease. The CDR3 bases are TGTGCCAGCAGTACCGGGACATCAACGGACGAGCAGTACTTC. Amino acids: CASSTGTSTDEQYF.